Listed here are 5 T cell receptor beta chains from one sample, sequenced in a study of shared clonotypes between healthy human individuals. Sequencing used immunoSEQ multiplex PCR; TCRdb keeps in-frame clones, though not all of them. The profile shows 1 million to 1.2 million clones, approximately 75% of them singletons. Material for sequencing was memory CD4+ T cells from PBMCs. Subset described: CD45RA-negative fraction. These receptors were obtained from a young man in good health. Some clones in this sample may be carry-over from other donors' samples.

This chain uses TRBV5-4 with TRBJ2-5, with 16 positions matching TRBD2. The germline gives CDR1 SGHNT, CDR2 YYREEE (reference sequence). The CDR3 contains 16 residues. Trimming removed 3 bases from V and 2 bases from J; junction bases left unmatched: 1. This CDR3 reads CASSWGLAGGQETQYF. For the CDR3, the DNA is TGTGCCAGCAGCTGGGGACTAGCGGGAGGGCAAGAGACCCAGTACTTC.

The V gene is TRBV29-1, the J gene TRBJ2-1, with 9 bases fitting TRBD2. V trimming: 1 base; J trimming: 9 bases; junction bases outside the gene matches: 4. The CDR3 totals 13 residues. Germline V CDR1 and CDR2: SQVTM, ANQGSEA. The CDR3 reads CSVEGGRGGEQFF. The DNA for the CDR3 is TGCAGCGTTGAAGGCGGGAGGGGCGGTGAGCAGTTCTTC.

The CDR3 is CASSRSTGGDSYEQYF. The DNA of the CDR3 is TGCGCCAGCAGCCGGTCGACAGGGGGCGACTCCTACGAGCAGTACTTC. The chain couples TRBV5-1 to TRBJ2-7, with TRBD1 matching 10 bases. The CDR3 consists of 16 residues. V gave up 4 bases and J gave up 0 bases; unmatched junction bases: 7. CDR1 and CDR2 from the germline V gene are SGHRS and YFSETQ.

This chain links TRBV29-1 with TRBJ1-1; 8 bases align to TRBD1. Germline V gives CDR1 SQVTM, CDR2 ANQGSEA. The junction had 1 base not matched to a gene; V was cut back by 4 bases and J by 0 bases. The CDR3 runs 13 residues. The DNA of the CDR3 is TGCAGCGTTGCGGGACAGGTGAACACTGAAGCTTTCTTT. Protein: CSVAGQVNTEAFF.

The V gene is TRBV5-1, the J gene TRBJ2-3, with 9 bases that match TRBD2. Germline V gene sequence: CDR1 SGHRS, CDR2 YFSETQ. V lost 4 bases, J lost 1 base, and 7 bases stayed unmatched. The CDR3 has 16 amino acids. CDR3: CASSAGGRGGTDTQYF. In DNA form, the CDR3 reads TGCGCCAGCAGCGCGGGGGGGCGCGGGGGCACAGATACGCAGTATTTT.